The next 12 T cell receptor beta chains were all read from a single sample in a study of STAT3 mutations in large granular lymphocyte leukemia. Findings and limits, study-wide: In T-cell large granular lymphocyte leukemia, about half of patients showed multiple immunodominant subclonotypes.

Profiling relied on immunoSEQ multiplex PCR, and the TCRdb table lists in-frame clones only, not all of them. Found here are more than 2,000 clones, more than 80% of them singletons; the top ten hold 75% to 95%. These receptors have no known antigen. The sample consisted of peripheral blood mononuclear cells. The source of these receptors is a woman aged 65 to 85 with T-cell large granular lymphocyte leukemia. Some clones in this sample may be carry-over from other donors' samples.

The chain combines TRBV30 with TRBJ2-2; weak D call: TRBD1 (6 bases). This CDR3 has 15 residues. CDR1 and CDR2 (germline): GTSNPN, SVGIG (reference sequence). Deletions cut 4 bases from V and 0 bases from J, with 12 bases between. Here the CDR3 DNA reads TGTGCCTGGATCGCCGGGACAACGAACACCGGGGAGCTGTTTTTT. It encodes CAWIAGTTNTGELFF.

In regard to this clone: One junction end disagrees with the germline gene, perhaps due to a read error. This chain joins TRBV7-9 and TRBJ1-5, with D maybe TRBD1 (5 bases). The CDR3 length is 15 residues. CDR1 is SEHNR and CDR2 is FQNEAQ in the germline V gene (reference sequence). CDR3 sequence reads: CASSRSDRSDQPQHF. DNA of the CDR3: TGCGCCAGCAGCCGGTCAGACAGATCGGATCAGCCCCAGCATTTT.

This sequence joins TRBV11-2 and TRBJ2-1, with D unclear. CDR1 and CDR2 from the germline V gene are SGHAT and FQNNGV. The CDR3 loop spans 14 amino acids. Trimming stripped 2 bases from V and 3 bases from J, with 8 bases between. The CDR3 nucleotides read TGTGCCAGCAGCTTATTTGAAGGCTACAATGAGCAGTTCTTC. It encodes CASSLFEGYNEQFF.

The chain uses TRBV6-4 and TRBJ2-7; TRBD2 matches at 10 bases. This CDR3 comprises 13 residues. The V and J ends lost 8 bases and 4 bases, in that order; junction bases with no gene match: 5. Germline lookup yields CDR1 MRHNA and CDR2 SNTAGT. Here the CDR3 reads CASRSGGTYEQYF. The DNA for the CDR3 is TGTGCCAGCCGTAGCGGGGGGACGTACGAGCAGTACTTC.

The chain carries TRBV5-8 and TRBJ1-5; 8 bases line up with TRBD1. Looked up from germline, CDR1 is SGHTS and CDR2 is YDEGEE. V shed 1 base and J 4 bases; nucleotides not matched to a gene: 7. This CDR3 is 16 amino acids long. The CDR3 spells CASSLWAGGQNQPQHF. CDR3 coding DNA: TGTGCCAGCAGCTTGTGGGCAGGGGGCCAGAATCAGCCCCAGCATTTT.

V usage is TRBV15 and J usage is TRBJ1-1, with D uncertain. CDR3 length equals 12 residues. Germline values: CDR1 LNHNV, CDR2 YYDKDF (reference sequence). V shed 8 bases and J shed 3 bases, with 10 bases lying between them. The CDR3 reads CATAEGDTEAFF. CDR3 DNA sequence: TGTGCCACCGCCGAGGGAGACACTGAAGCTTTCTTT.

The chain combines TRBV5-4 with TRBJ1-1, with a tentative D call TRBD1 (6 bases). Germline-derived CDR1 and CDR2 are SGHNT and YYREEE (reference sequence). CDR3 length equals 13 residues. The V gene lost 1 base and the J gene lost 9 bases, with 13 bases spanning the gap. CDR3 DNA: TGTGCCAGCAGCTTGATGGGGGGCGCGAAAGCTTTCTTT. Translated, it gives CASSLMGGAKAFF.

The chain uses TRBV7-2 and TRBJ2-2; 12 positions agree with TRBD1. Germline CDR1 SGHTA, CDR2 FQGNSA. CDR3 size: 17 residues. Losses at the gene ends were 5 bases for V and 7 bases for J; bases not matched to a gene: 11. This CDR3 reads CASSRPGQGASDGELFF. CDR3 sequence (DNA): TGTGCCAGCAGCAGGCCGGGACAGGGGGCTAGCGACGGGGAGCTGTTTTTT.

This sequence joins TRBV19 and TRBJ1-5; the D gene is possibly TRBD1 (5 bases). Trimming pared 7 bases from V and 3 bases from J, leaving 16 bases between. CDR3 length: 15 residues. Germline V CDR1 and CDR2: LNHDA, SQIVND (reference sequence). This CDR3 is CASTLGWGLNQPQHF. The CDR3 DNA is TGTGCCAGTACCCTGGGCTGGGGACTCAATCAGCCCCAGCATTTT.

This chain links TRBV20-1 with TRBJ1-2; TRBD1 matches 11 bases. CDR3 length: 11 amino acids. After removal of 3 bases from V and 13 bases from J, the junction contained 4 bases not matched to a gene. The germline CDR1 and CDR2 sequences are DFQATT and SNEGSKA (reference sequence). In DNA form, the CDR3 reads TGCAGTGCTAGCCGGACAGGGGGCGCCACCTTC. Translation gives CSASRTGGATF.

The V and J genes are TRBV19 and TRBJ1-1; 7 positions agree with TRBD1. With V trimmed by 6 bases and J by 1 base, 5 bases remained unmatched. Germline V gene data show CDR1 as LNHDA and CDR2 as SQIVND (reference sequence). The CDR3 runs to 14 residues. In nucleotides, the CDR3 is TGTGCCAGTAGGGCCGGACAGGCGAACACTGAAGCTTTCTTT. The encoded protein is CASRAGQANTEAFF. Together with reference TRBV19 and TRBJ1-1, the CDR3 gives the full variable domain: DGGITQSPKYLFRKEGQNVTLSCEQNLNHDAMYWYRQDPGQGLRLIYYSQIVNDFQKGDIAEGYSVSREKKESFPLTVTSAQKNPTAFYLCASRAGQANTEAFFGQGTRLTVV.

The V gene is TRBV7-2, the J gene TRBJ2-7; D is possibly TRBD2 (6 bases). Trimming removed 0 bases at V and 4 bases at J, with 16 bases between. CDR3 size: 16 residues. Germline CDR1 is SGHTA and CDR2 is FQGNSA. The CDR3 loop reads CASSLAARAGLYEQYF. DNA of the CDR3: TGTGCCAGCAGCTTAGCAGCCCGAGCGGGCCTATACGAGCAGTACTTC.